The sequence of this T cell receptor beta chain was determined in a study of blood T cells in healthy people across ages. Only a few counts were recorded for this clonotype. Per-sample PBMC isolation yielded at least 6.5 million cells. The use of a sample-barcoded 5' primer and a J-beta primer mix characterized a second PCR of roughly 7 to 11 cycles. TCRdb fed the 5' RACE reads into MiXCR, producing one record per CDR3 protein. This table has over 1,500,000 distinct CDR3 sequences, roughly 43% appearing once. The sequence came from a human donor in good health. What was sequenced was blood.

The CDR3 coding sequence is TGTGCCAGCTGTAACAGGGGCGGTCAGCCCCAGCATTTT. Translation: CASCNRGGQPQHF. J is TRBJ1-5 and V is TRBV6-1, with 7 bases fitting TRBD1. Germline assignment: CDR1 MNHNS and CDR2 SASEGT. This CDR3 region has 13 residues. J gave up 6 bases and V 8 bases, and 7 bases lay outside the gene matches.